The 20 T cell receptor beta chains below come from one sample, sequenced in a study of control samples from healthy donors and cancer patients. The assay was immunoSEQ multiplex PCR, and TCRdb's table has in-frame clones only and misses some. The table shows about 120,000 clones, with about nine tenths occurring only once. The sequencing input was blood. Receptors originate from a man aged 35 to 55 in good health.

The genes are TRBV5-1 and TRBJ1-3; possible D gene TRBD1, 5 bases. CDR3 size: 14 residues. CDR1 and CDR2 (germline): SGHRS, YFSETQ. Trimming shortened V by 3 bases and J by 2 bases, and 9 bases separated the two germline ends. CDR3 nucleotides: TGCGCCAGCAGCTCAGGGACCGCTGGAAACACCATATATTTT. Protein sequence: CASSSGTAGNTIYF.

The chain links TRBV5-1 to TRBJ2-5; D is perhaps TRBD1 (8 bases). The germline V and J ends were trimmed by 4 bases and 5 bases, with 12 bases remaining between them. Germline V gives CDR1 SGHRS, CDR2 YFSETQ. The CDR3 runs 13 residues. Here the CDR3 reads CASSEQGGETQYF. CDR3 coding DNA: TGCGCCAGCAGCGAACAGGGGGGGGAGACCCAGTACTTC.

The J gene is TRBJ1-4, the V gene TRBV12-3 or TRBV12-4, with TRBD1 as a possible D gene (5 bases). The CDR3 is 11 residues long. Trimming cost V 3 bases and J 10 bases, with 6 bases left between them. The CDR3 reads CASSLRGKLFF. For the CDR3, the DNA is TGTGCCAGCAGTTTGAGGGGAAAACTGTTTTTT.

The chain has TRBV24-1 and TRBJ2-6; possible D gene TRBD1, 6 bases. The germline V gene encodes CDR1 KGHDR and CDR2 SFDVKD. V lost 3 bases and J lost 4, with 15 bases in between. This CDR3 is built from 17 residues. The CDR3 sequence: CATSDRAGVAGANVLTF. In DNA form, the CDR3 reads TGTGCCACCAGTGATCGGGCAGGGGTGGCCGGGGCCAACGTCCTGACTTTC.

The J gene is TRBJ1-6, the V gene TRBV7-9; D gene unclear. The CDR3 covers 14 residues. Trimming cost V 1 base and J 8 bases, with 9 bases left between them. Germline CDR1 SEHNR, CDR2 FQNEAQ (reference sequence). This CDR3 is CASSLEVWDSPLHF. In DNA form, the CDR3 reads TGTGCCAGCAGCTTAGAGGTATGGGATTCACCCCTCCACTTT.

The rearrangement uses TRBV9 and TRBJ2-5, with 11 bases identical to TRBD2. V shed 3 bases, J shed 4 bases, and the junction held 8 bases outside the gene matches. The CDR3 is made up of 16 amino acids. Per the germline V gene, CDR1 is SGDLS and CDR2 is YYNGEE. The CDR3 loop reads CASSAALAGGLETQYF. Written as DNA, the CDR3 is TGTGCCAGCAGCGCGGCTCTAGCGGGGGGCTTAGAGACCCAGTACTTC.

The chain employs TRBV6-5 and TRBJ2-7; D might be TRBD1 (5 bases). V lost 7 bases and J 1 base, leaving 14 bases between the germline ends. The CDR3 length is 14 residues. Germline V lookup: CDR1 MNHEY, CDR2 SVGAGI. The CDR3 loop reads CASIRGTGSYEQYF. In nucleotides, the CDR3 is TGTGCCAGCATCCGCGGAACAGGATCCTACGAGCAGTACTTC.

The V call is TRBV7-2, the J call TRBJ2-2; 7 bases agree with TRBD1. The germline V gene encodes CDR1 SGHTA and CDR2 FQGNSA. The ends lost 3 bases at V and 3 bases at J; junction bases unmatched: 4. The CDR3 sequence is 15 residues long. CDR3 region: CASSFDRDYTGELFF. The CDR3 bases are TGTGCCAGCAGCTTTGACAGGGATTACACCGGGGAGCTGTTTTTT.

The chain uses TRBV7-8 and TRBJ2-3, with TRBD1 matching over 7 bases. The CDR3 is 16 amino acids. Germline values: CDR1 SGHVS, CDR2 FQNEAQ. With 5 bases clipped from V and 0 bases from J, the junction kept 8 bases outside the gene matches. In DNA, the CDR3 is TGTGCCAGCAGCAAACGAACAGGGGCTAGCACAGATACGCAGTATTTT. It is translated as CASSKRTGASTDTQYF.

The CDR3 reads CASSRLASTNEKLFF. The CDR3 DNA reads as TGTGCCAGCAGCAGGCTCGCCTCAACTAATGAAAAACTGTTTTTT. The chain links TRBV11-1 to TRBJ1-4; D remains unclear. CDR1 and CDR2 from the germline V gene are SGHAT and FQDESV (reference sequence). Trimming removed 5 bases from V and 0 bases from J, with 10 bases in between. The CDR3 has 15 amino acids. Based on the CDR3 plus reference TRBV11-1 and TRBJ1-4, the full variable domain is EAEVAQSPRYKITEKSQAVAFWCDPISGHATLYWYRQILGQGPELLVQFQDESVVDDSQLPKDRFSAERLKGVDSTLKIQPAELGDSAMYLCASSRLASTNEKLFFGSGTQLSVL.

The chain has TRBV5-1 and TRBJ1-1; 10 nucleotides align to TRBD1. After removal of 3 bases from V and 2 bases from J, the junction contained 7 bases not matched to a gene. The CDR3 extends over 16 amino acids. From germline, CDR1 is SGHRS and CDR2 YFSETQ. Here the CDR3 DNA reads TGCGCCAGCAGCTATGGGGGACAGGGGCAAAACACTGAAGCTTTCTTT. This sequence encodes CASSYGGQGQNTEAFF.

This sequence joins TRBV7-9 and TRBJ2-1; D possibly corresponds to TRBD2 (5 bases). Between the trimmed V and J ends, which lost 5 bases and 8 bases, there was a span of 16 bases. The CDR3 spans 14 residues. Germline loops: CDR1 SEHNR, CDR2 FQNEAQ (reference sequence). In DNA, the CDR3 is TGTGCCAGCAGCCCCCCCGGCGGGCTCGATGAGCAGTTCTTC. Translated, it gives CASSPPGGLDEQFF.

The rearrangement links TRBV27 to TRBJ1-4; D gene uncertain. Germline CDR1 MNHEY, CDR2 SMNVEV (reference sequence). V was pared by 2 bases and J by 0 bases, with 19 bases between. The CDR3 consists of 19 residues. DNA for the CDR3: TGTGCCAGCAGTTTAAGCCCCCCGGCCATACTTGCAACTAATGAAAAACTGTTTTTT. Translating it yields CASSLSPPAILATNEKLFF.

V is TRBV6-6 and J is TRBJ1-4, with TRBD1 identical over 7 bases. This CDR3 has 14 residues. V trimming: 6 bases; J trimming: 4 bases; junction bases outside the gene matches: 5. CDR1 and CDR2 from the germline V gene are MNHNY and SVGAGI (reference sequence). The CDR3 loop is CASSLGQFNEKLFF. CDR3 DNA: TGTGCCAGCAGCCTGGGACAGTTTAATGAAAAACTGTTTTTT.

In the case of this clone: This same CDR3 is encoded by further DNA sequences in the sample. The chain combines TRBV7-9 with TRBJ2-7; 7 bases align to TRBD1. CDR1 is SEHNR and CDR2 is FQNEAQ in the germline V gene (reference sequence). The CDR3 covers 12 residues. The trim removed 5 bases at V and 5 bases at J, leaving 3 bases unmatched. The CDR3 DNA reads as TGTGCCAGCAGCCTCACAGGGGACGAGCAGTACTTC. It yields the protein CASSLTGDEQYF.

CDR3 region: CASSWNRVMNTEAFF. CDR3 nucleotides: TGTGCCAGCAGCTGGAACAGGGTAATGAACACTGAAGCTTTCTTT. The V gene is TRBV7-2, the J gene TRBJ1-1; D possibly corresponds to TRBD1 (6 bases). There are 15 residues in the CDR3. The germline gives CDR1 SGHTA, CDR2 FQGNSA. V was clipped by 4 bases and J by 0 bases, with 12 bases between them.

This clone was counted a few times. The genes are TRBV6-1 and TRBJ1-6; D may be TRBD1 (5 bases). CDR3 size: 15 residues. V was clipped by 3 bases and J by 0 bases, with 6 bases between them. Looked up from germline, CDR1 is MNHNS and CDR2 is SASEGT. CDR3 region: CASSEGGSYNSPLHF. The DNA for the CDR3 is TGTGCCAGCAGTGAGGGGGGCTCCTATAATTCACCCCTCCACTTT.

This chain connects TRBV7-3 to TRBJ2-3, with 14 nucleotides matching TRBD2. V shed 1 base, J shed 2 bases, and the junction held 2 bases outside the gene matches. The CDR3 covers 17 residues. Germline V gives CDR1 SGHTA, CDR2 FQGTGA. CDR3 amino acids: CASSLMGLAGVTDTQYF. The CDR3, as DNA: TGTGCCAGCAGCTTAATGGGACTAGCGGGGGTCACAGATACGCAGTATTTT.

The chain is built from TRBV18 and TRBJ2-3; D gene ambiguous. Germline-derived CDR1 and CDR2 are KGHSH and LQKENI. The CDR3 consists of 12 residues. Trimming cost V 10 bases and J 1 base, with 9 bases left between them. CDR3 residues: CATQTGTDTQYF. The CDR3 DNA reads as TGTGCCACCCAGACGGGCACAGATACGCAGTATTTT.

This chain links TRBV24-1 with TRBJ2-1; D remains unclear. The CDR3 runs 18 residues. Germline CDR1 KGHDR, CDR2 SFDVKD. V gave up 2 bases and J gave up 5 bases, with 21 bases separating them. The CDR3 is CATSDWGKDATRDNEQFF. CDR3 DNA: TGTGCCACCAGTGATTGGGGAAAGGACGCAACAAGAGACAATGAGCAGTTCTTC.